Following are 24 T cell receptor beta chains from one sample sequenced in a study of blood T cell repertoires in COVID-19. Data came from immunoSEQ multiplex PCR; TCRdb stores just in-frame clones and leaves some out. The sample contains 200,000 to 300,000 clones, around 87% of which appear only once. Sequencing was performed on peripheral blood. These receptors came from a woman in her forties or fifties with acute or convalescent COVID-19.

The chain combines TRBV11-2 with TRBJ1-4, with TRBD1 matching 7 bases. Germline V gene sequence: CDR1 SGHAT, CDR2 FQNNGV. J gave up 8 bases and V 5 bases, and 14 bases lay outside the gene matches. CDR3 length: 16 residues. The CDR3 DNA reads TGTGCCAGCAGCCATCAGCCGGGACAGTGGAAGGAAAAACTGTTTTTT. This gives the protein CASSHQPGQWKEKLFF.

Here the CDR3 reads CASSLLGQGAGYGYTF. In DNA form, the CDR3 reads TGTGCCAGCAGCTTGCTCGGCCAGGGGGCCGGCTATGGCTACACCTTC. The chain has TRBV5-6 and TRBJ1-2; 8 bases fit TRBD1. CDR3 length: 16 residues. The ends lost 1 base at V and 4 bases at J; junction bases unmatched: 9. Germline loops: CDR1 SGHDT, CDR2 YYEEEE.

CDR3: CASSQGREGLIPYGYTF. The CDR3 nucleotides read TGTGCCAGCAGCCAAGGCCGGGAGGGGTTGATCCCCTATGGCTACACCTTC. The chain links TRBV4-2 to TRBJ1-2; possible D gene TRBD1, 5 bases. Germline CDR1 is LGHNA and CDR2 is YNFKEQ. The CDR3 contains 17 residues. V was cut by 1 base and J by 4 bases, with 19 bases left in between.

This clone was seen only once. This chain links TRBV4-3 with TRBJ2-4, with TRBD2 matching over 8 bases. The ends lost 4 bases at V and 6 bases at J; junction bases unmatched: 14. Germline V lookup: CDR1 LGHNA, CDR2 YSLEER. The CDR3 is made up of 17 amino acids. The chain's CDR3 is CASSRGREGLAVNIQYF. CDR3 bases: TGCGCCAGCAGCCGGGGCCGGGAGGGCCTTGCGGTAAACATTCAGTACTTC.

The V call is TRBV7-8, the J call TRBJ1-1; TRBD1 might be the D (6 bases). Trimming took 5 bases from V and 2 from J, leaving 9 bases between them. Germline values: CDR1 SGHVS, CDR2 FQNEAQ. This CDR3 is 13 amino acids long. The CDR3 DNA reads as TGTGCCAGCAGCCCGGGACATAACACTGAAGCTTTCTTT. Protein: CASSPGHNTEAFF.

V usage is TRBV28 and J usage is TRBJ1-5, with TRBD1 matching 8 bases. CDR1 and CDR2 from the germline V gene are MDHEN and SYDVKM. J gave up 3 bases and V 2 bases, and 15 bases lay outside the gene matches. The CDR3 spans 19 residues. The CDR3 DNA sequence: TGTGCCAGCAGTTTAGAGAGGGGTTCGGCTCAGGGGGCCAATCAGCCCCAGCATTTT. Residues: CASSLERGSAQGANQPQHF.

CDR3 DNA sequence: TGTGCCAGCAGTGAACGACAAGCAAATGAAAAACTGTTTTTT. This codes for CASSERQANEKLFF. The V call is TRBV6-1, the J call TRBJ1-4; the D is unclear. V gave up 2 bases and J gave up 5 bases, with 9 bases separating them. CDR3 length equals 14 residues. From germline, CDR1 is MNHNS and CDR2 SASEGT.

The V call is TRBV6-5, the J call TRBJ1-5; D is ambiguous. The CDR3 runs 13 residues. Germline V gene data show CDR1 as MNHEY and CDR2 as SVGAGI. V was clipped by 8 bases and J by 3 bases, with 11 bases between them. CDR3 loop: CASGILNNQPQHF. The CDR3 nucleotides read TGTGCCAGCGGTATACTGAACAATCAGCCCCAGCATTTT.

The gene calls are TRBV27 and TRBJ2-1; D unresolved. V dropped 3 bases and J dropped 0 bases, with 15 bases sitting between them. The CDR3 spans 17 residues. Looked up from germline, CDR1 is MNHEY and CDR2 is SMNVEV (reference sequence). In DNA form, the CDR3 reads TGTGCCAGCAGTTTGAACCTAGAGGTGAGCTCCTACAATGAGCAGTTCTTC. Translated, it gives CASSLNLEVSSYNEQFF.

V is TRBV4-3 and J is TRBJ1-6, with 7 bases identical to TRBD1. CDR1 and CDR2 from the germline V gene are LGHNA and YSLEER. The junction had 4 bases not matched to a gene; V was cut back by 1 base and J by 7 bases. The CDR3 covers 15 residues. CDR3 DNA: TGCGCCAGCAGCCAAGGGACAGGAACCAATTCACCCCTCCACTTT. This encodes CASSQGTGTNSPLHF.

V gene TRBV28 combines with J gene TRBJ1-4; 12 bases map to TRBD1. Germline assignment: CDR1 MDHEN and CDR2 SYDVKM. The CDR3 length is 18 residues. The J segment lost 0 bases and the V segment lost 4 bases, leaving 6 bases of the junction unmatched. This CDR3 is CASSSRDRGRATNEKLFF. The DNA of the CDR3 is TGTGCCAGCAGTTCCCGGGACAGGGGGCGTGCAACTAATGAAAAACTGTTTTTT.

This chain connects TRBV30 to TRBJ2-5, with 12 bases identical to TRBD1. The germline gives CDR1 GTSNPN, CDR2 SVGIG (reference sequence). The V gene end was trimmed by 3 bases and the J gene end by 4 bases; junction bases not matched to a gene: 6. This CDR3 spans 15 amino acids. The CDR3 region is CAWSPGTGGRETQYF. CDR3 sequence (DNA): TGTGCCTGGAGCCCCGGGACAGGGGGCCGAGAGACCCAGTACTTC.

The chain recombines TRBV30 with TRBJ2-7; D unresolved. Germline CDR1 and CDR2: GTSNPN and SVGIG (reference sequence). Between the trimmed V and J ends, which lost 5 bases and 1 base, there was a span of 9 bases. This CDR3 has 12 amino acids. The CDR3 protein is CAWGRLSYEQYF. Here the CDR3 DNA reads TGTGCCTGGGGCAGGCTGTCCTACGAGCAGTACTTC.

The CDR3 loop reads CASRTGTSETYNEQFF. CDR3 in DNA: TGTGCCAGCCGGACCGGGACTAGCGAGACCTACAATGAGCAGTTCTTC. This chain links TRBV28 with TRBJ2-1, with 10 bases matching TRBD2. The CDR3 spans 16 residues. Trimming took 8 bases from V and 2 from J; bases not matched to a gene: 9. The germline V gene encodes CDR1 MDHEN and CDR2 SYDVKM.

The chain uses TRBV7-9 and TRBJ2-7; tentative D call: TRBD2 (5 bases). This CDR3 has 17 amino acids. Germline V gives CDR1 SEHNR, CDR2 FQNEAQ (reference sequence). V lost 1 base and J lost 1, with 17 bases in between. CDR3 in amino acids: CASSLVRGLDASYEQYF. CDR3 DNA: TGTGCCAGCAGCTTAGTTCGGGGTCTCGATGCTTCCTACGAGCAGTACTTC.

The chain combines TRBV5-1 with TRBJ2-5, with TRBD1 matching over 7 bases. This CDR3 spans 14 amino acids. J gave up 3 bases and V 5 bases, and 7 bases lay outside the gene matches. Germline CDR1 SGHRS, CDR2 YFSETQ. The CDR3 DNA sequence: TGCGCCAGCAGTTATGGACAGGTAGAAGAGACCCAGTACTTC. Translation gives CASSYGQVEETQYF.

The rearrangement uses TRBV18 and TRBJ2-3; D unresolved. The CDR3 runs to 15 residues. Germline assignment: CDR1 KGHSH and CDR2 LQKENI. V shed 2 bases and J shed 0 bases, with 9 bases lying between them. DNA for the CDR3: TGTGCCAGCTCACCAAGAGTCGGGAGCACAGATACGCAGTATTTT. It yields the protein CASSPRVGSTDTQYF.

The rearrangement joins TRBV4-2 to TRBJ2-7, with 8 nucleotides matching TRBD1. The germline V gene has CDR1 LGHNA and CDR2 YNFKEQ. V shed 2 bases and J 6 bases; nucleotides not matched to a gene: 12. The CDR3 totals 16 residues. The CDR3 loop is CASSQQWKDRVSEQYF. DNA of the CDR3: TGTGCCAGCAGCCAACAATGGAAGGACAGGGTAAGCGAGCAGTACTTC.

The J gene is TRBJ2-2, the V gene TRBV6-1, with no clear D. V was trimmed by 1 base and J by 6 bases, leaving 6 bases between them. The CDR3 is 13 amino acids. CDR1 and CDR2 (germline): MNHNS, SASEGT. The CDR3 nucleotides read TGTGCCAGCAGTGAAGGGCGGTCCGGGGAGCTGTTTTTT. It encodes CASSEGRSGELFF.

The chain couples TRBV28 to TRBJ2-7; TRBD2 matches at 7 bases. The CDR3 sequence is 16 residues long. In germline, CDR1 is MDHEN, CDR2 SYDVKM. Germline trimming cut 4 bases from V and 0 bases from J; bases unmatched to any gene: 9. For the CDR3, the DNA is TGTGCCAGCAGTTCCCTTTTGGGGGGGAGCTCCTACGAGCAGTACTTC. This sequence encodes CASSSLLGGSSYEQYF.

V usage is TRBV4-3 and J usage is TRBJ1-1, with 9 bases matching TRBD1. The germline gives CDR1 LGHNA, CDR2 YSLEER. This CDR3 has 14 residues. J gave up 10 bases and V 5 bases, and 11 bases lay outside the gene matches. CDR3 DNA: TGCGCCAGCAGCTCGATTTTCGACAGGGGGGCAGCTTTCTTT. Its translation is CASSSIFDRGAAFF.

The chain recombines TRBV19 with TRBJ2-7; TRBD1 agrees at 8 bases. The CDR3 has 14 amino acids. Germline V gene data show CDR1 as LNHDA and CDR2 as SQIVND (reference sequence). Losses at the gene ends were 10 bases for V and 3 bases for J; bases not matched to a gene: 11. Written as DNA, the CDR3 is TGTGCCAACATACCCGGACAGGGAGTCTACGAGCAGTACTTC. It codes for CANIPGQGVYEQYF. The full variable domain, rest sourced from reference TRBV19 and TRBJ2-7, is DGGITQSPKYLFRKEGQNVTLSCEQNLNHDAMYWYRQDPGQGLRLIYYSQIVNDFQKGDIAEGYSVSREKKESFPLTVTSAQKNPTAFYLCANIPGQGVYEQYFGPGTRLTVT.

In nucleotides, the CDR3 is TGTGCCAGCAGCCCGTGGGCCCGGGATCGGGGCTACACCTTC. This codes for CASSPWARDRGYTF. The chain couples TRBV7-3 to TRBJ1-2, with D unresolved. Trimming took off 5 bases at V and 8 bases at J, with 18 bases between the two ends. In germline, CDR1 is SGHTA, CDR2 FQGTGA. The CDR3 contains 14 residues.

This clone was observed a single time. The J gene is TRBJ1-4, the V gene TRBV9; TRBD1 matches 7 bases. The V segment lost 4 bases and the J segment 4 bases; nucleotides outside the gene matches: 4. Germline CDR1 SGDLS, CDR2 YYNGEE. CDR3 size: 14 residues. The CDR3 protein is CASSTGQLNEKLFF. The DNA of the CDR3 is TGTGCCAGCAGCACGGGACAGCTTAATGAAAAACTGTTTTTT.